This T cell receptor beta chain came from a study of glioma-infiltrating T cells after dendritic cell vaccination (dated by TCRdb to the mid-2010s). Study-level background: Of the roughly 15 glioblastoma patients in the cohort, all drawn from Phase I and II dendritic cell vaccination trials, 9 were newly diagnosed and 6 had recurrent disease. Between about 2003 and 2012, patients were given autologous tumor lysate-pulsed dendritic cell vaccination. The vaccine consisted of monocyte-derived dendritic cells cultured less than 9 days with IL-4 and GM-CSF, then pulsed overnight with autologous tumor lysate. Patients received three intradermal dendritic cell vaccine injections at biweekly intervals in the arm below the axilla. In glioblastoma patients vaccinated with dendritic cells, deep sequencing of TCR beta CDR3 regions served to measure the amount of tumor-infiltrating lymphocytes and to compare repertoires between tumor and blood. TCR sequencing metrics, including TIL content and tumor-blood repertoire overlap, were correlated with survival after dendritic cell vaccination.

TCRB CDR3 regions were amplified from roughly 1.8 ug genomic DNA, or all available DNA if less, using the immunoSEQ assay. For multiplex PCR, 60 forward primers for TCR V beta segments and 13 reverse primers for J beta segments were used. Synthetic control templates were spiked into each sample at limiting dilution to estimate reads per starting template. The Illumina HiSeq System generated sequencing reads of 87 bp. As for the original processing: To remove PCR and sequencing errors, closely related sequences were merged with a nearest neighbor algorithm. TCR overlap was measured as the percentage of unique tumor TCR beta sequences also present in the same patient's peripheral blood. TCRdb provides this immuneACCESS table in a form limited to in-frame rearrangements. Some clones are lacking; in checked studies, under half of them reflect an unresolved V gene, and why the rest are absent is not known. V and J calls and clone size are as listed in that table; D and trimming were resolved from the DNA. This sample comprises almost 90,000 clones, roughly four fifths of them detected only once. The ten largest make up less than 7% of the sample.

Study-wide findings and limitations: No direct relationship between TCR clonality and survival was found, suggesting that a diverse polyclonal response may matter. After dendritic cell vaccination, a higher estimated pretreatment TIL content predicted longer time to progression and overall survival. The cohort was small and heterogeneous, with few patients having full blood and tumor sets and even fewer initial-recurrent tumor pairs. The three-group TCR overlap response model was described as speculative and requiring prospective validation.

As to this clone: It lacks a known antigen. No per-base quality is available; no much larger clone lies one base away.

The time point label for this specimen denotes: after dendritic cell vaccination, including at tumor progression/relapse. To be selected, patients needed enough residual fresh-frozen tumor tissue and more than two years of available survival data. Molecular status otherwise varied across the glioblastoma patients, but none of them carried an isocitrate dehydrogenase mutation. PBMC were collected before vaccination, two weeks after the third vaccination, and at tumor progression if tumor progression occurred. The Qiagen DNeasy Blood extraction Kit was used to extract genomic DNA. Clipping removes 5 bases from V and 10 bases from J, with 7 as the unmatched junction base count. CDR1 and CDR2 (SGHTA, FQGNSA) derive from the germline V gene. The CDR3, from cysteine to phenylalanine, totals 14 residues. Here the CDR3 DNA is all that survives: 42 bases in frame from base 1.

This sequence was found in a human donor with glioblastoma. The chain was built from TRBV7-2 and TRBJ2-1, and 11 junction bases match TRBD2. Sequencing was performed on blood, taken after dendritic cell vaccination. The CDR3 sequence is CASSLSGGAQEQFF. The DNA sequence is as follows: TGTGCCAGCAGCCTTAGCGGGGGGGCACAGGAGCAGTTCTTC.